This passage covers 13 T cell receptor beta chains from one sample sequenced in a study of blood T cell repertoires in COVID-19. TCRdb's table, derived via immunoSEQ multiplex PCR, lists solely in-frame clones and lacks some. Here the sample spans roughly 140,000 clones, just under 90% being singletons. What was sequenced was peripheral blood. Receptors were obtained from an elderly woman with acute or convalescent COVID-19.

The V call is TRBV7-2, the J call TRBJ2-1; D perhaps matches TRBD1 (5 bases). With 0 bases removed from V and 4 bases from J, the gap between germline ends came to 10 bases. This CDR3 spans 15 amino acids. Germline V gene lookup returns CDR1 SGHTA and CDR2 FQGNSA. The CDR3 nucleotides read TGTGCCAGCAGCTTAGCGGATAGGGGATACAATGAGCAGTTCTTC. It encodes CASSLADRGYNEQFF.

The CDR3 region is CASSQKATGETYSNQPQHF. The CDR3 coding sequence is TGCGCCAGCAGCCAAAAGGCGACAGGGGAGACATATAGCAATCAGCCCCAGCATTTT. The chain has TRBV4-1 and TRBJ1-5; 8 bases are shared with TRBD1. CDR3 size: 19 residues. The trim removed 2 bases at V and 0 bases at J, leaving 12 bases unmatched. Germline CDR1 is MGHRA and CDR2 is YSYEKL.

This chain connects TRBV7-6 to TRBJ1-6; D is uncertain. This CDR3 comprises 15 residues. V was shortened by 1 base and J by 0 bases, with 4 bases between the two germline ends. The V gene's germline CDR1 is SGHVS and CDR2 FNYEAQ. CDR3: CASSLGSSYNSPLHF. CDR3 nucleotides: TGTGCCAGCAGCTTAGGGAGCTCCTATAATTCACCCCTCCACTTT.

The V gene is TRBV29-1, the J gene TRBJ1-5; D remains unclear. V lost 6 bases and J lost 6, with 12 bases in between. From germline, CDR1 is SQVTM and CDR2 ANQGSEA. CDR3 length equals 12 residues. CDR3 loop: CSVRDEGQPQHF. As DNA, the CDR3 is TGCAGCGTGCGGGATGAGGGTCAGCCCCAGCATTTT.

The V and J genes are TRBV7-6 and TRBJ2-3; 7 bases align to TRBD2. The CDR3 length is 16 residues. Germline V gene sequence: CDR1 SGHVS, CDR2 FNYEAQ. V lost 5 bases and J lost 3; bases outside the gene matches: 11. The CDR3 nucleotides are TGTGCCAGCAGCCCTTCCTACAGCGGGGAGACAGATACGCAGTATTTT. Protein: CASSPSYSGETDTQYF. Looking up the rest from reference TRBV7-6 and TRBJ2-3 gives the full variable domain: GAGVSQSPRYKVTKRGQDVALRCDPISGHVSLYWYRQALGQGPEFLTYFNYEAQQDKSGLPNDRFSAERPEGSISTLTIQRTEQRDSAMYRCASSPSYSGETDTQYFGPGTRLTVL.

The rearrangement links TRBV4-3 to TRBJ1-5; tentative D call: TRBD1 (5 bases). The germline gives CDR1 LGHNA, CDR2 YSLEER. V dropped 0 bases and J dropped 0 bases, with 12 bases sitting between them. The CDR3 has 17 amino acids. The CDR3 bases are TGCGCCAGCAGCCAAGATTCACGGGGGGGTAGCAATCAGCCCCAGCATTTT. It is translated as CASSQDSRGGSNQPQHF.

This clone was seen just once. The rearrangement joins TRBV6-2 or TRBV6-3 to TRBJ1-2; D is possibly TRBD1 (5 bases). With 1 base removed from V and 7 bases from J, the gap between germline ends came to 13 bases. The CDR3 extends over 14 amino acids. CDR1 and CDR2 from the germline V gene are MNHEY and SVGEGT. The CDR3 sequence is CASSYLAGSLGYTF. Here the CDR3 DNA reads TGTGCCAGCAGTTACTTGGCAGGGTCCCTTGGCTACACCTTC.

With respect to this clone: This sample includes further DNA sequences coding for the same CDR3. This chain connects TRBV6-1 to TRBJ1-2; D is unresolved. With 2 bases removed from V and 1 base from J, the gap between germline ends came to 2 bases. The CDR3 covers 12 residues. Germline V CDR1 and CDR2: MNHNS, SASEGT. The CDR3 sequence is CASSERNYGYTF. The CDR3 bases are TGTGCCAGCAGTGAACGTAACTATGGCTACACCTTC.

V is TRBV5-4 and J is TRBJ2-3; tentative D call: TRBD2 (6 bases). This CDR3 region has 13 residues. Germline assignment: CDR1 SGHNT and CDR2 YYREEE (reference sequence). V lost 0 bases and J lost 9, with 11 bases in between. CDR3 coding DNA: TGTGCCAGCAGCTTGGAACTAGCAAGCACGCAGTATTTT. This encodes CASSLELASTQYF.

The V and J genes are TRBV20-1 and TRBJ2-1, with a weak D call TRBD2 (6 bases). In germline, CDR1 is DFQATT, CDR2 SNEGSKA (reference sequence). This CDR3 region has 13 residues. V was trimmed by 3 bases and J by 3 bases, leaving 9 bases between them. CDR3 DNA: TGCAGTGCTAGTATGGACTACTACAATGAGCAGTTCTTC. It codes for CSASMDYYNEQFF.

V and J are TRBV7-6 and TRBJ2-3; D might be TRBD2 (7 bases). The CDR3 sequence is 16 residues long. V dropped 0 bases and J dropped 1 base, with 11 bases sitting between them. Germline V gene lookup returns CDR1 SGHVS and CDR2 FNYEAQ. This CDR3 reads CASSLARGGGTDTQYF. The CDR3 DNA follows: TGTGCCAGCAGCTTAGCGAGAGGGGGGGGCACAGATACGCAGTATTTT.

This clone was detected once. The CDR3 nucleotides are TGCAGCGTGGGAGGGGGACGGAACACTGAAGCTTTCTTT. It specifies CSVGGGRNTEAFF. The V gene is TRBV29-1, the J gene TRBJ1-1; possibly TRBD1 for D (6 bases). The V and J ends lost 6 bases and 1 base respectively, with 12 bases between them. This CDR3 is 13 amino acids long. Germline CDR1 reads SQVTM; CDR2 reads ANQGSEA.

The chain employs TRBV6-5 and TRBJ1-1; D perhaps matches TRBD1 (5 bases). Germline V gene data show CDR1 as MNHEY and CDR2 as SVGAGI. Trimming took off 4 bases at V and 0 bases at J, with 12 bases between the two ends. The CDR3 extends over 15 amino acids. The CDR3 DNA reads TGTGCCAGCAGTTCAGAAGGACACATGAACACTGAAGCTTTCTTT. This sequence encodes CASSSEGHMNTEAFF.